This TCR beta chain originates from a study of blood T cell repertoires in COVID-19. Study as a whole: Researchers got acute and convalescent COVID-19 samples from the United States, Italy and Spain.

The CDR3 is made up of 15 amino acids. With 2 bases clipped from V and 0 bases from J, the junction kept 5 bases outside the gene matches. Germline CDR1 is SGHRS and CDR2 is YFSETQ. Authors' data handling: Quantification of nucleated cells was approximated via reference gene primer amplification. The data were produced by immunoSEQ multiplex PCR, yet TCRdb's version contains in-frame clones alone and is incomplete. The V and J calls and clone size were taken over from that table, and D and trimming were inferred from the DNA. The sample lists roughly 160,000 clones, over 80% occurring once. Specimen: peripheral blood. This TCR was recovered from a woman between 55 and 75 years old with acute or convalescent COVID-19. The rearrangement links TRBV5-1 to TRBJ2-7, with 7 bases identical to TRBD1. The CDR3: CASSLPTGDSYEQYF. Here the CDR3 DNA reads TGCGCCAGCAGCTTACCTACAGGGGACTCCTACGAGCAGTACTTC.